A selection of T cell receptor beta chains follows, all from one sample in a study of breast tumors, draining lymph nodes, adjacent tissues. TCRdb reprocessed the multiplex PCR reads with MiXCR, giving one entry per CDR3 protein. The sample gives approximately 100,000 distinct CDR3 sequences, roughly 33% of which show up once; approximately 5% is in the top ten. Material for sequencing was axillary lymph node tissue. These TCRs come from a female donor with breast cancer. Some clones in this sample may be carry-over from other donors' samples. Both conserved end residues are part of each CDR3. D genes are given only for firm matches. Expanded clones get a size class; other rows say once, few or many, or leave the size out.

TGTGCCATCAGTGAGTCACGGACTGGGGGCCCAGAGACCCAGTACTTT	CAISESRTGGPETQYF	TRBJ2-5	-	-	TRBV10-3
TGTGCCAGTAGTATCAGTACCCCAGGGGCCTTCTATAATTCACCCCTCCACTTT	CASSISTPGAFYNSPLHF	TRBJ1-6	-	many	TRBV19
TGCAGTGCTAGGGGGGGCAGGGGCGAAAAACCGTTTTTT	CSARGGRGEKPFF	TRBJ1-4	-	-	TRBV20-1
TGTGCCAGCAGACAGGGAAACACCATATATTTT	CASRQGNTIYF	TRBJ1-3	-	many	TRBV28
TGTGCCAGCAGTTTTGGGGTGGGAAACAATCAGCCCCAGCATTTT	CASSFGVGNNQPQHF	TRBJ1-5	-	-	TRBV6-6
TGCGCCAGCAGCTTGGAGCTATCCCCAGACACCCAGTACTTC	CASSLELSPDTQYF	TRBJ2-5	-	many	TRBV5-1
TGTGCCAGCAATCCCCCTACGGTACGCTATGGCTACACCTTC	CASNPPTVRYGYTF	TRBJ1-2	-	-	TRBV6-4
TGTGCCGGCAGTTTAAATGGACAGGGTGGGTTTGAAAAACTGTTTTTT	CAGSLNGQGGFEKLFF	TRBJ1-4	TRBD1	few	TRBV28
TGTGCCAGCACCTTACTAGCGGGAGGTGGCGAGCAGTACTTC	CASTLLAGGGEQYF	TRBJ2-7	TRBD2	many	TRBV6-5
TGCGCCAGCAGCTTGGAGGGGTTTTATGGCTATGGCTACACCTTC	CASSLEGFYGYGYTF	TRBJ1-2	-	many	TRBV5-1
TGTGCCAGCGGCAGGCTCCAAGAGACCCAGTACTTC	CASGRLQETQYF	TRBJ2-5	-	-	TRBV2
TGTGCCAGTCAGGGCGCTGCCTTGGGGACCCAGTACTTC	CASQGAALGTQYF	TRBJ2-5	-	many	TRBV6-1
TGCGCCAGCAGCCAAGGCGCTACAGGGGCCCGGGAAGGCTACACCTTC	CASSQGATGAREGYTF	TRBJ1-2	TRBD1	once	TRBV4-1
TGCAGTGCTAGATCCAGCGGGGGAAACTCCTACAATGAGCAGTTCTTC	CSARSSGGNSYNEQFF	TRBJ2-1	TRBD2	many	TRBV20-1
TGCGCCAGCAGCCCTGGGGACAGGAACTATGGCTACACCTTC	CASSPGDRNYGYTF	TRBJ1-2	TRBD1	many	TRBV5-1
TGCGCCAGCAGCTTCCGACTAGCGGGGGGAGGATACGAGCAGTACTTC	CASSFRLAGGGYEQYF	TRBJ2-7	TRBD2	few	TRBV4-1
TGTGCCAGCAGTTTGCAGGGTGTCGAGCAGTACTTC	CASSLQGVEQYF	TRBJ2-7	-	many	TRBV12-3/TRBV12-4
TGTGCTAGTGGTTTAGGCCTAGTGGCCGGGGAGCTGTTTTTT	CASGLGLVAGELFF	TRBJ2-2	-	many	TRBV12-5
TGTGCCAGCAGCCGAATTACCATGAACACTGAAGCTTTCTTT	CASSRITMNTEAFF	TRBJ1-1	-	-	TRBV6-5
TGTGCCAGCAGCCGGACTTCTCTTACGGACGAGCAGTACTTC	CASSRTSLTDEQYF	TRBJ2-7	-	-	TRBV7-9
TGTGCCAGCAGCTCCTTGGACATGTTGGATGAAAAACTGTTTTTT	CASSSLDMLDEKLFF	TRBJ1-4	-	many	TRBV7-9
TGTGCCAGCAGCCCCCAGGGGCCTGGGGGGTTCTTC	CASSPQGPGGFF	TRBJ2-1	-	many	TRBV7-9
TGTGCCAGCAACACCGACACTCTTAATGAAAAACTGTTTTTT	CASNTDTLNEKLFF	TRBJ1-4	-	-	TRBV7-9
TGTGCCAGCAGCTCCCAAGGGAGCAATGAGCAGTTCTTC	CASSSQGSNEQFF	TRBJ2-1	-	-	TRBV7-3
TGCAGTGCTAGTAAACAGGGGAACACAGATACGCAGTATTTT	CSASKQGNTDTQYF	TRBJ2-3	TRBD1	many	TRBV20-1
TGTGCTAGTGGTATACCGGGACAGGGCCACTACGAGCAGTACTTC	CASGIPGQGHYEQYF	TRBJ2-7	TRBD1	many	TRBV12-5
TGTGCCAGCAGCTTAGGGGGAACTAACTATGGCTACACCTTC	CASSLGGTNYGYTF	TRBJ1-2	-	many	TRBV5-8
TGTGCCAGCTCGGGCGAGAGGCTAGCGGGAGGGCCTGGAACTGAGCAGTTCTTC	CASSGERLAGGPGTEQFF	TRBJ2-1	TRBD2	once	TRBV25-1
TGTGCCAGCAGTCTAGGGTCAACGGGACAGACGAACGGGCAGTACTTC	CASSLGSTGQTNGQYF	TRBJ2-7	TRBD1	few	TRBV28
TGCGCCAGCAGCTTGGGGGGGACAGGTTCGCAAGAGACCCAGTACTTC	CASSLGGTGSQETQYF	TRBJ2-5	TRBD1	many	TRBV5-1
TGTGCCAGCAGTCAAGATAGAGGAAATCAGCCCCAGCATTTT	CASSQDRGNQPQHF	TRBJ1-5	-	-	TRBV6-1
TGTGCCAGTTCACTAGTTGAAGAGACCCAGTACTTC	CASSLVEETQYF	TRBJ2-5	-	many	TRBV2
TGTGCCAGCAGCCACAGGGTTAACGAGCAGTACTTC	CASSHRVNEQYF	TRBJ2-7	-	many	TRBV7-9
TGTGCCAGCAGTGGACAGGGGAACAATCAGCCCCAGCATTTT	CASSGQGNNQPQHF	TRBJ1-5	TRBD1	few	TRBV2
TGTGCCAGCAGCTTGCTGGGCCAGAACACTGAAGCTTTCTTT	CASSLLGQNTEAFF	TRBJ1-1	-	many	TRBV7-9
TGTGCCAGCAGAGGGATCTATGGCTACACCTTC	CASRGIYGYTF	TRBJ1-2	-	many	TRBV6-4
TGTGCCAGCAGCCCCGGGGTGGGCAGGTCCTACAATGAGCAGTTCTTC	CASSPGVGRSYNEQFF	TRBJ2-1	-	many	TRBV7-3
TGTGCCAGCAGCAATCGACACCTCGGGGAGGGCGAGGCCCAGTACTTC	CASSNRHLGEGEAQYF	TRBJ2-5	TRBD2	-	TRBV7-9
TGTGCCAGCAGTGCTAACTATGGCTACACCTTC	CASSANYGYTF	TRBJ1-2	-	-	TRBV25-1
TGTGCCAGCACCCTCAATCGAGGAAACACCATATATTTT	CASTLNRGNTIYF	TRBJ1-3	-	many	TRBV14
TGTGCCAGCAGTCACGCGTTCCCCGGGACAGCCTATGGCTACACCTTC	CASSHAFPGTAYGYTF	TRBJ1-2	TRBD1	many	TRBV6-5
TGTGCCAGTAGTAGCAACAGCAAAAATCAGCCCCAGCATTTT	CASSSNSKNQPQHF	TRBJ1-5	-	many	TRBV19
TGTGCCAGCAGTGAAGTGGGTGTTCGGGGGACCCCAACTAATGAAAAACTGTTTTTT	CASSEVGVRGTPTNEKLFF	TRBJ1-4	-	many	TRBV2
TGCAGTGTCTCACAGGGGTTCGGGGTCACCCAGTACTTC	CSVSQGFGVTQYF	TRBJ2-5	TRBD1	-	TRBV20-1
TGTGCCAGCAGCCCTTGGACGGATAGCCCCGGGGAGCTGTTTTTT	CASSPWTDSPGELFF	TRBJ2-2	-	many	TRBV9
TGCGCCAGCAGTGGGGACAGGATCTACGGCTACACCTTC	CASSGDRIYGYTF	TRBJ1-2	TRBD1	-	TRBV2
TGTGCCAGCAGTCGTCCGGGACAGGGAGGCTCCTACGAGCAGTACTTC	CASSRPGQGGSYEQYF	TRBJ2-7	TRBD1	many	TRBV6-5
TGTGCCAGCAGTTTCCCCAGGACTAGCGGGAGGCTCCAAGAGACCCAGTACTTC	CASSFPRTSGRLQETQYF	TRBJ2-5	TRBD2	-	TRBV6-6
TGCGCCAGCAGCCAAGATGAAAGGGGTAATCAGCCCCAGCATTTT	CASSQDERGNQPQHF	TRBJ1-5	-	many	TRBV4-1
TGTGCCAGCAGTTTAGGCAGGGTAGGGAGCAATCAGCCCCAGCATTTT	CASSLGRVGSNQPQHF	TRBJ1-5	-	-	TRBV27